A selection of T cell receptor beta chains follows, all from one sample in a study of CD8+CD57+ T cells in acquired aplastic anemia. A single record per CDR3 protein comes from TCRdb applying MiXCR to the reads. Among 350,000 to 450,000 distinct CDR3 sequences listed, 65% to 75% were seen once. Material: sorted CD4+, CD8+, or CD8+CD57+ T cells (not recorded which) from PBMCs. The receptors come from a human donor in good health, serving as a control. Each CDR3 is given with its conserved first and last residue.

TRBV11-2	CASSATGSTNEQYF
TRBV7-9	CASSSTGARTDTQYF
TRBV7-2	CASSSSGVRIEQYF
TRBV5-4	CASSSETESNTEAFF
TRBV10-1	CASSQSGEGTGELFF
TRBV6-1	CASSEPGTAGNTIYF
TRBV5-5	CASSSEGYVTNVLTF
TRBV5-5	CASSHRDTSGGANIQYF
TRBV7-8	CASSRNGGNTEAFF
TRBV20-1	CSATGPREYTEAFF
TRBV6-1	CASKTSLARYGYTF
TRBV7-8	CASMMGGADGHNF
TRBV7-2	CASSQQNHYNSHLHF
TRBV12-5	CASSMRENYGYTF
TRBV24-1	CATSGTSGATDTQYF